Listed below are T cell receptor beta chains from one sample, sequenced in a study of blood T cells in healthy people across ages. TCRdb independently ran MiXCR on the 5' RACE reads; one entry per CDR3 protein. The sample has some 760,000 distinct CDR3 sequences, 20% to 30% seen once. These data also formed part of another study, on T cells of mothers and their children.

The sample taken for sequencing was blood. Source of these receptors: a boy younger than 18 in good health. Each CDR3 is given with its conserved first and last residue. D genes are given only for firm matches. Only some rows state a clone size, as once, few, many or a class for expanded clones.

CDR3 protein,CDR3 DNA,V gene,D gene,clone size,J gene
CASSYGTKNTEAFF,TGTGCCAGCTCATACGGGACAAAGAACACTGAAGCTTTCTTT,TRBV18,-,-,TRBJ1-1
CASSLFGHNEKLFF,TGTGCCAGCAGCTTGTTCGGCCATAATGAAAAACTGTTTTTT,TRBV5-4,-,-,TRBJ1-4
CASNKEGSYNEQFF,TGTGCCAGCAATAAGGAGGGATCCTACAATGAGCAGTTCTTC,TRBV12-3/TRBV12-4,-,-,TRBJ2-1
CATSTMAQGADNEQFF,TGTGCCACCAGTACTATGGCGCAGGGGGCTGACAATGAGCAGTTCTTC,TRBV24-1,TRBD1,-,TRBJ2-1
CASSGQGRDTQYF,TGTGCCAGTAGTGGACAGGGTCGCGATACGCAGTATTTT,TRBV19,TRBD1,-,TRBJ2-3
CASSLDAAKNIQYF,TGCGCCAGCAGCTTAGACGCAGCCAAAAACATTCAGTACTTC,TRBV7-2,-,many,TRBJ2-4
CASSSGSIGQPQHF,TGTGCCAGCAGCTCCGGGTCTATCGGGCAGCCCCAGCATTTT,TRBV28,-,-,TRBJ1-5
CASSQDRRLAGYNEQFF,TGTGCCAGCAGCCAAGATCGGAGACTAGCGGGATACAATGAGCAGTTCTTC,TRBV3-1,TRBD2,few,TRBJ2-1
CSARDVGGLQETQYF,TGCAGTGCTAGAGATGTGGGAGGACTTCAAGAGACCCAGTACTTC,TRBV20-1,-,-,TRBJ2-5
CSVDPGLESGNEQFF,TGCAGCGTTGATCCCGGACTAGAGTCGGGCAATGAGCAGTTCTTC,TRBV29-1,TRBD2,-,TRBJ2-1
CASSSPGTGEYEQYF,TGCGCCAGCAGCTCGCCCGGGACAGGGGAGTACGAGCAGTACTTC,TRBV5-1,TRBD1,-,TRBJ2-7
CSVFSGSLVGEQFF,TGCAGCGTTTTTAGCGGGAGTTTGGTGGGTGAGCAGTTCTTC,TRBV29-1,TRBD2,-,TRBJ2-1
CASSLPTVQETQYF,TGTGCCAGCAGCTTACCGACAGTCCAAGAGACCCAGTACTTT,TRBV7-9,-,-,TRBJ2-5
CASGASGQETQYF,TGTGCCAGTGGGGCTAGCGGCCAAGAGACCCAGTACTTC,TRBV10-1,TRBD2,few,TRBJ2-5
CSAREGAYEQYF,TGCAGTGCTAGAGAAGGGGCCTACGAGCAGTACTTC,TRBV20-1,-,-,TRBJ2-7
CSALRAPNTGELFF,TGCAGTGCTCTAAGGGCCCCCAACACCGGGGAGCTGTTTTTT,TRBV20-1,-,-,TRBJ2-2
CASSFIPTREFRPNYGYTF,TGTGCCAGCAGTTTTATTCCTACTAGGGAGTTTCGACCTAACTATGGCTACACCTTC,TRBV28,-,few,TRBJ1-2
CASAPWGGKNTEAFF,TGTGCTAGTGCCCCGTGGGGGGGGAAGAACACTGAAGCTTTCTTT,TRBV12-5,-,-,TRBJ1-1
CASSSRTGGNNEQFF,TGTGCCAGCAGTAGCAGGACAGGGGGTAACAATGAGCAGTTCTTC,TRBV7-2,TRBD1,few,TRBJ2-1
CASSLVTTNNEQFF,TGCGCCAGCAGCTTGGTAACCACGAACAATGAGCAGTTCTTC,TRBV5-1,-,-,TRBJ2-1
CSARKNRLGDNQPQHF,TGCAGTGCTAGAAAAAACAGGTTAGGGGACAATCAGCCCCAGCATTTT,TRBV20-1,-,few,TRBJ1-5
CASSSPRETGGYNEQFF,TGCGCCAGCAGCTCCCCTAGAGAAACGGGGGGCTACAATGAGCAGTTCTTC,TRBV5-1,TRBD2,-,TRBJ2-1
CAISSPVGAGHEAFF,TGTGCCATCAGTTCCCCCGTCGGGGCAGGGCATGAAGCTTTCTTT,TRBV10-3,-,-,TRBJ1-1
CASSYSDENTIYF,TGTGCCAGCAGTTACTCGGATGAGAACACCATATATTTT,TRBV6-5,-,-,TRBJ1-3
CASSWPVERGEEETQYF,TGTGCCAGCAGCTGGCCGGTAGAGAGGGGTGAAGAAGAGACCCAGTACTTC,TRBV7-6,-,-,TRBJ2-5
CSVVSWLDSLGETQYF,TGCAGCGTTGTATCCTGGTTGGACAGTCTGGGGGAGACCCAGTACTTC,TRBV29-1,-,-,TRBJ2-5
CASSGGNGQRPTDTQYF,TGTGCCAGCAGCGGCGGAAACGGTCAGCGTCCCACAGATACGCAGTATTTT,TRBV9,-,-,TRBJ2-3
CSATDRVGGYTF,TGCAGTGCTACAGACAGGGTAGGCGGCTACACCTTC,TRBV20-1,TRBD1,few,TRBJ1-2
CASSRGGLAAQETQYF,TGTGCCAGCAGCCGAGGGGGACTAGCGGCTCAAGAGACCCAGTACTTC,TRBV3-1,TRBD2,-,TRBJ2-5
CASSSGFSNQPQHF,TGTGCCAGCAGTTCTGGGTTTAGCAATCAGCCCCAGCATTTT,TRBV28,-,few,TRBJ1-5
CASSRAGQGTYEQYF,TGCGCCAGCAGCCGGGCGGGCCAAGGGACCTACGAGCAGTACTTC,TRBV4-1,-,-,TRBJ2-7
CSASLAGGLKETQYF,TGCAGTGCTAGTCTAGCGGGGGGTCTGAAAGAGACCCAGTACTTC,TRBV20-1,TRBD2,-,TRBJ2-5